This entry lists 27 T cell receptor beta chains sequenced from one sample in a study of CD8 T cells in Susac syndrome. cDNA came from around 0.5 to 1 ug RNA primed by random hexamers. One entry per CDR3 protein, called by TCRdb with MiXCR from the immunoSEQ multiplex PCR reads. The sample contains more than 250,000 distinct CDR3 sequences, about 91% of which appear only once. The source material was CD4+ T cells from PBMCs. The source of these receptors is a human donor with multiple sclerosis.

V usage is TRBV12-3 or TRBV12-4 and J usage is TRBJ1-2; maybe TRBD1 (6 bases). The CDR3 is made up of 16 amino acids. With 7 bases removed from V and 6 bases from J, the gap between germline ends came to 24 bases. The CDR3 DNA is TGTGCCAGCATCCTAGGGGGAGAAGGGAAAGGCGATGGCTACACCTTC. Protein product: CASILGGEGKGDGYTF.

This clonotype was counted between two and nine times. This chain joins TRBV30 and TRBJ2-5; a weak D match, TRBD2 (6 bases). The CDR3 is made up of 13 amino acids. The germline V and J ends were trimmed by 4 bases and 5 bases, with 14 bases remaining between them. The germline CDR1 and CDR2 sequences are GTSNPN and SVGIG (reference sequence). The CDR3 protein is CAWTQVGRETQYF. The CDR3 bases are TGTGCCTGGACCCAGGTGGGGAGGGAGACCCAGTACTTC.

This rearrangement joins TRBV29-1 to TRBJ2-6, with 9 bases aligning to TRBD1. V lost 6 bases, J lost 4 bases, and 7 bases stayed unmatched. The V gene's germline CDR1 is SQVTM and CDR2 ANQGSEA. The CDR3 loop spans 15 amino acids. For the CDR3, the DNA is TGCAGCGTCCCGGGACAGGGTTCGGGGGCCAACGTCCTGACTTTC. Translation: CSVPGQGSGANVLTF.

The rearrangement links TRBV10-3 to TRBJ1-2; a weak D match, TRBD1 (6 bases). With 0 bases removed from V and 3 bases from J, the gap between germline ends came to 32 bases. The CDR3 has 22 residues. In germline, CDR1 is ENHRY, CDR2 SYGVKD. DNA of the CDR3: TGTGCCATCAGTGAGTCAGGGAGATTCCCCGCAACAGGGTCGAGACGGGACTATGGCTACACCTTC. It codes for CAISESGRFPATGSRRDYGYTF.

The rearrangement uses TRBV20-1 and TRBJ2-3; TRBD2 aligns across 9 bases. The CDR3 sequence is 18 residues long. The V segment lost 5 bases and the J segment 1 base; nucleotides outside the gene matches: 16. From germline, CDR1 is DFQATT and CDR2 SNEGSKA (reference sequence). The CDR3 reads CSAPGLAGAPTRTDTQYF. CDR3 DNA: TGCAGTGCTCCCGGGTTAGCGGGGGCTCCAACCCGCACAGATACGCAGTATTTT.

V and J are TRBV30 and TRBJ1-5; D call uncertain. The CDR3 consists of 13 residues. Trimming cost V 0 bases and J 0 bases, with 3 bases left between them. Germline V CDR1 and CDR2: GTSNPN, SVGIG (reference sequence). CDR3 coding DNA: TGTGCCTGGAGTGTAATTAGCAATCAGCCCCAGCATTTT. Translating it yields CAWSVISNQPQHF.

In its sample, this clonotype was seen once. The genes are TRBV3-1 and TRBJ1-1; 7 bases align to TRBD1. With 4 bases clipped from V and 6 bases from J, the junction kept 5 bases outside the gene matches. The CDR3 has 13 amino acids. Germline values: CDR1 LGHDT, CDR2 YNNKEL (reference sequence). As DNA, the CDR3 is TGTGCCAGCAGCCCAAGGACAGGTCCTGAAGCTTTCTTT. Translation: CASSPRTGPEAFF.

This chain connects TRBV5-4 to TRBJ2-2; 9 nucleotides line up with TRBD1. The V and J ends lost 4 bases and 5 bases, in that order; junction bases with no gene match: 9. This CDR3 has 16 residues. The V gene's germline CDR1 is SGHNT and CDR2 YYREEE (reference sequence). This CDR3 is CASSPNRGQGTGELFF. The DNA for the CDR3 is TGTGCCAGCAGCCCGAATCGGGGACAGGGAACCGGGGAGCTGTTTTTT. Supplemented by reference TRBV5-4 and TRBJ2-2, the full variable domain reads ETGVTQSPTHLIKTRGQQVTLRCSSQSGHNTVSWYQQALGQGPQFIFQYYREEENGRGNFPPRFSGLQFPNYSSELNVNALELDDSALYLCASSPNRGQGTGELFFGEGSRLTVL.

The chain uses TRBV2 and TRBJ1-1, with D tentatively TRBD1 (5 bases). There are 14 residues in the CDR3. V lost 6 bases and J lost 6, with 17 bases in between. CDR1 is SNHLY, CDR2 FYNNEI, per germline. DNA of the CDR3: TGTGCCAGCAGGACGCAGGGTATTAGCCCTGAAGCTTTCTTT. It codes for CASRTQGISPEAFF.

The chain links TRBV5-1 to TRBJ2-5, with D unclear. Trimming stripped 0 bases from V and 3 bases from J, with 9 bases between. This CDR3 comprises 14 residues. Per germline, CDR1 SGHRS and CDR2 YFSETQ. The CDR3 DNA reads TGCGCCAGCAGCTTGGGGCAGAGAGAAGAGACCCAGTACTTC. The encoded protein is CASSLGQREETQYF.

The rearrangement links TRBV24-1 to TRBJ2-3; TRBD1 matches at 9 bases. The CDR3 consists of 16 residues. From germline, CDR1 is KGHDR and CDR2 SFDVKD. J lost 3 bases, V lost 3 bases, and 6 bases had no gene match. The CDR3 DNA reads TGTGCCACCAGTGATCCCAGGACAGGGGCAACAGATACGCAGTATTTT. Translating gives CATSDPRTGATDTQYF.

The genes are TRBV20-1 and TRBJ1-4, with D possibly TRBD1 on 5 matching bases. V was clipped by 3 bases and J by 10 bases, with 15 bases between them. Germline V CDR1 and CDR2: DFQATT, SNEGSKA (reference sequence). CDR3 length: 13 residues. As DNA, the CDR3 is TGCAGTGCTAGGGACGAGGGGCTAGGAAAACTGTTTTTT. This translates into CSARDEGLGKLFF.

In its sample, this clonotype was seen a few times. The CDR3 reads CASSGDVSYEQYF. The CDR3 nucleotides read TGTGCCAGCAGTGGGGACGTGTCCTACGAGCAGTACTTC. The chain couples TRBV2 to TRBJ2-7; D may correspond to TRBD1 or TRBD2 (5 bases each). The CDR3 runs to 13 residues. The V and J ends lost 4 bases and 1 base respectively, with 8 bases between them. CDR1 is SNHLY and CDR2 is FYNNEI in the germline V gene.

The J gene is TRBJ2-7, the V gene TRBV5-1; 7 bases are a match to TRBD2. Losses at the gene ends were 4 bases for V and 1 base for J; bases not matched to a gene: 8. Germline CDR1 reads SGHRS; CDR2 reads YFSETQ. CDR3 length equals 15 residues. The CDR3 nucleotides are TGCGCCAGCAGCCTAACGGGACTAAATTCCTACGAGCAGTACTTC. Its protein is CASSLTGLNSYEQYF.

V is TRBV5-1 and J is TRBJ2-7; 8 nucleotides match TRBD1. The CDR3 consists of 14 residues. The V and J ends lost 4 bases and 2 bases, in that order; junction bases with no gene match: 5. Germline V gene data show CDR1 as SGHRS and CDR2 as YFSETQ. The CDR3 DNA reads TGCGCCAGCAGCAAGAGACAGGGGACCTACGAGCAGTACTTC. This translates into CASSKRQGTYEQYF.

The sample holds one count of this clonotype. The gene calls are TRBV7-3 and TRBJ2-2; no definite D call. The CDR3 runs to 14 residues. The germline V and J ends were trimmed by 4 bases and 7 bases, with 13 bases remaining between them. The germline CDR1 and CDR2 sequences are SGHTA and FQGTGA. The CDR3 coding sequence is TGTGCCAGCAGCTCCGACCCGTCCGGCGGGGAGCTGTTTTTT. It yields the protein CASSSDPSGGELFF.

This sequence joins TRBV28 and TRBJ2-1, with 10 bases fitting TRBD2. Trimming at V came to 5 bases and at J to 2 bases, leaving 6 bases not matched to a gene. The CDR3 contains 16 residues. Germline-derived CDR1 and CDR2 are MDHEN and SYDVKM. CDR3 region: CASSGGSGRAYNEQFF. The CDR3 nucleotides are TGTGCCAGCAGTGGAGGGAGCGGGAGGGCCTACAATGAGCAGTTCTTC.

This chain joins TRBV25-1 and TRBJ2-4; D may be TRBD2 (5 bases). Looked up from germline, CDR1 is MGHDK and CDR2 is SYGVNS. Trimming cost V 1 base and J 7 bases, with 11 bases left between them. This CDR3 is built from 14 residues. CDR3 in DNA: TGTGCCAGCAGTGAATCGGGGAGTAAGAACATTCAGTACTTC. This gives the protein CASSESGSKNIQYF.

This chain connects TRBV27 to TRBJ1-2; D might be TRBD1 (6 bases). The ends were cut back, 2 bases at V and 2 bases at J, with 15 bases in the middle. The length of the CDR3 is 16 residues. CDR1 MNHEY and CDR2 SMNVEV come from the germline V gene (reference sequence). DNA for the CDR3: TGTGCCAGCAGTTTAAAATTCGGGCAGGGGAACTATGGCTACACCTTC. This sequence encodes CASSLKFGQGNYGYTF.

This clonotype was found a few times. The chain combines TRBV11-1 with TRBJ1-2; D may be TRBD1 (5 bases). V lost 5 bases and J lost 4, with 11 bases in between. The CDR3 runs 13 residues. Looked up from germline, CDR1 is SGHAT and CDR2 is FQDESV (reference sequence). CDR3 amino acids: CASSRPGGYGYTF. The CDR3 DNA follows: TGTGCCAGCAGCCGCCCGGGGGGCTATGGCTACACCTTC.

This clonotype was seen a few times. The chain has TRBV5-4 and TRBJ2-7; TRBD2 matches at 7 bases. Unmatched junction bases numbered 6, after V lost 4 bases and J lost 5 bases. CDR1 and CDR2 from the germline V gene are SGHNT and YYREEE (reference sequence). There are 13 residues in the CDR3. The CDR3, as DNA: TGTGCCAGCAGCCTGGGACTACGGAACGAGCAGTACTTC. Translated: CASSLGLRNEQYF.

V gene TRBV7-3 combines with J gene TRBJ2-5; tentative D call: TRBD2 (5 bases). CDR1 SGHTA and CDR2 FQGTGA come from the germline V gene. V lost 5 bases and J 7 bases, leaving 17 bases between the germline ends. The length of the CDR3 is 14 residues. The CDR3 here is CASSVGVGRGTQYF. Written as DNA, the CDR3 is TGTGCCAGCAGCGTGGGAGTAGGTCGAGGGACCCAGTACTTC.

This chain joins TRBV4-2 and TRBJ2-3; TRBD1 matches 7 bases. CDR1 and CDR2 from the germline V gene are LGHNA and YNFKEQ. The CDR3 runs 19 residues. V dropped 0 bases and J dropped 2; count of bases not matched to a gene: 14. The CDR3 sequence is CASSQEYSRQGGITDTQYF. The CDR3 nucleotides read TGTGCCAGCAGCCAAGAATATTCGAGACAGGGTGGGATCACAGATACGCAGTATTTT.

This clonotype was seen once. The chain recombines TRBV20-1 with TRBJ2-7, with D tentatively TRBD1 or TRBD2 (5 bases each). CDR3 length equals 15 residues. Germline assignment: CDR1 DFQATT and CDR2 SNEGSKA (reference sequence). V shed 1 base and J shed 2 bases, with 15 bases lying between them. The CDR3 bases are TGCAGTGCTAGAGTTATGGGGGTGGAGCCCTACGAGCAGTACTTC. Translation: CSARVMGVEPYEQYF.

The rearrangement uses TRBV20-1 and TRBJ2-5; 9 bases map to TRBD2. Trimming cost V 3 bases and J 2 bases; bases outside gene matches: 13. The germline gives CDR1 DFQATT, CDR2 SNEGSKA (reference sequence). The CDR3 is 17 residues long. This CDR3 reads CSARGFVGGGAQETQYF. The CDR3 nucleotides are TGCAGTGCTAGGGGTTTTGTTGGCGGGGGGGCTCAAGAGACCCAGTACTTC.

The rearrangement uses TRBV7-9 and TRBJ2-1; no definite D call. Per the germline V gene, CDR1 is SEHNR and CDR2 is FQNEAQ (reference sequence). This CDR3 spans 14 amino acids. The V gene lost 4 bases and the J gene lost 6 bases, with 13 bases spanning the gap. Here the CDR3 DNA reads TGTGCCAGCAGCTCCCCACCCGGTTTCAATGAGCAGTTCTTC. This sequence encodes CASSSPPGFNEQFF. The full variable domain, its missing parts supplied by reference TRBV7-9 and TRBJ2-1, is DTGVSQNPRHKITKRGQNVTFRCDPISEHNRLYWYRQTLGQGPEFLTYFQNEAQLEKSRLLSDRFSAERPKGSFSTLEIQRTEQGDSAMYLCASSSPPGFNEQFFGPGTRLTVL.

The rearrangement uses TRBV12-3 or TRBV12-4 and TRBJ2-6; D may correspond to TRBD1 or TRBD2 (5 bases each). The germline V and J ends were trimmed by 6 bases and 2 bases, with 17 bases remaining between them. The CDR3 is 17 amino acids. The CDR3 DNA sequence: TGTGCCAGCAGCCCACGGGGCGTTGCCCCTGGGGCCAACGTCCTGACTTTC. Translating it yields CASSPRGVAPGANVLTF.